This T cell receptor (beta chain) was recorded in a study of low-dose radiotherapy and immunotherapy resistance in tumors. The overall study: The regimen for patients comprised intravenous nivolumab 240 mg every two weeks plus intravenous ipilimumab 1 mg/kg every six weeks.

This clonotype was observed many times. cDNA synthesis used a TRAV/TRBV-specific primer set for both chains. Using a constant-region primer together with a V-primer adapter, TCRs were subjected to 20 PCR cycles of amplification. It was by in vitro transcription that isolated mRNA was amplified. TCRdb passed the reads through MiXCR, listing each CDR3 protein once. The data show tens of thousands of distinct CDR3 sequences, with approximately 25% seen just once and about 6% held by the top ten. Time point specified: before trial treatment. CDR1 is SGDLS and CDR2 is YYNGEE in the germline V gene. This CDR3 comprises 14 residues. Trimming took off 0 bases at V and 9 bases at J, with 13 bases between the two ends.

The sample here was PBMCs, taken before treatment. The clonotype originates from a male donor with prostate cancer. The chain carries TRBV9 and TRBJ2-1; a possible D gene is TRBD2 (7 bases). CDR3 amino acids: CASSVGPGGGEQFF. CDR3 nucleotide sequence: TGTGCCAGCAGCGTAGGTCCGGGGGGCGGTGAGCAGTTCTTC.